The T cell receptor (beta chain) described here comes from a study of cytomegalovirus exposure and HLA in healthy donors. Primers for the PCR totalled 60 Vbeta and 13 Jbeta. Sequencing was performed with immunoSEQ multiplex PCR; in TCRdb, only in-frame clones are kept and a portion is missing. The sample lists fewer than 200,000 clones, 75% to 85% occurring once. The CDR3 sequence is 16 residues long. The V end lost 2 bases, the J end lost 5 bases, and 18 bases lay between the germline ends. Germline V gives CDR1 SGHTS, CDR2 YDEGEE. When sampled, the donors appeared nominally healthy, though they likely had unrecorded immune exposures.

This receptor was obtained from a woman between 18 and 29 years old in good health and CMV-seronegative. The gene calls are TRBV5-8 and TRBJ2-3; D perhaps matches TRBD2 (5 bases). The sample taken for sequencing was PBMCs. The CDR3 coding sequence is TGTGCCAGCAGCTTAGATAGAGGGTCCAGAAAAGATACGCAGTATTTT. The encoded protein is CASSLDRGSRKDTQYF.